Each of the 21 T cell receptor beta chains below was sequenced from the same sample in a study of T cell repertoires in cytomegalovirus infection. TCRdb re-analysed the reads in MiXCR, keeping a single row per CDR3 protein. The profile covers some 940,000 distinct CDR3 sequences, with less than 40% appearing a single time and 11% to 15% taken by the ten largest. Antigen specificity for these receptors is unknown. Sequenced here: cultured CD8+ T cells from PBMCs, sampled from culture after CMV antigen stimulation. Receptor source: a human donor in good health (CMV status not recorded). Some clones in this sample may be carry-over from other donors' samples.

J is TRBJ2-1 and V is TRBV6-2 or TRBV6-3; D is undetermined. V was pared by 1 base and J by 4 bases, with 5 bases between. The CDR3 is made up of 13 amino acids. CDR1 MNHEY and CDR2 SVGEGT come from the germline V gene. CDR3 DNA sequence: TGTGCCAGCAGTTACTTCGCGTACAATGAGCAGTTCTTC. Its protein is CASSYFAYNEQFF.

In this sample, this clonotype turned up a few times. The CDR3 loop is CASSPGQREEQFF. The CDR3 DNA is TGTGCCAGCAGCCCGGGCCAGCGGGAAGAGCAGTTCTTC. This chain connects TRBV5-6 to TRBJ2-1; 7 bases are shared with TRBD2. The CDR3 consists of 13 residues. Germline trimming cut 4 bases from V and 10 bases from J; bases unmatched to any gene: 8. From germline, CDR1 is SGHDT and CDR2 YYEEEE.

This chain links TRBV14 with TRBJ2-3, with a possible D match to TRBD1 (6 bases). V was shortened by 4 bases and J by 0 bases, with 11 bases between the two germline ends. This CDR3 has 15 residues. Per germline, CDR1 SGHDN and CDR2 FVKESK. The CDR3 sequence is CASSLGDTSTDTQYF. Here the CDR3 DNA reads TGTGCCAGCAGCCTCGGGGACACTAGCACAGATACGCAGTATTTT.

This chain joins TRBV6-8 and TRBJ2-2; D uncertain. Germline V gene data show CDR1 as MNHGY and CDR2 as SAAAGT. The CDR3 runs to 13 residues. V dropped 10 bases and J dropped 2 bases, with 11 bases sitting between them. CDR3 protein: CAIYSVNTGELFF. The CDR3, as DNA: TGTGCCATCTACTCGGTTAACACCGGGGAGCTGTTTTTT.

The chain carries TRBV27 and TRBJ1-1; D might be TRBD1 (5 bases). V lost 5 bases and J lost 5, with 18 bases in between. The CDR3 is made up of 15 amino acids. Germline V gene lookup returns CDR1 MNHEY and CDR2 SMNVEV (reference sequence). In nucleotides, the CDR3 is TGTGCCAGCAGTAAAGGGACCAACGAGGGGACTGAAGCTTTCTTT. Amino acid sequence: CASSKGTNEGTEAFF.

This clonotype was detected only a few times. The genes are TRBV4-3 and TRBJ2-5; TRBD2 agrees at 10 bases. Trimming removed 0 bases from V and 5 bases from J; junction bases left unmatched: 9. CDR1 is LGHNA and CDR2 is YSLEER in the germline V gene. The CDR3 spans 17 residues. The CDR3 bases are TGCGCCAGCAGCCAAGATGGGCTAGCGGGGGCTTGGGAGACCCAGTACTTC. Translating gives CASSQDGLAGAWETQYF.

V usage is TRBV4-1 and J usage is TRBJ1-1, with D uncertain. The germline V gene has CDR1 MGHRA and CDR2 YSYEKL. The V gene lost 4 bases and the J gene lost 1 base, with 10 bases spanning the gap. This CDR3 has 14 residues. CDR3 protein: CASSRREGNTEAFF. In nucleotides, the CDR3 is TGCGCCAGCAGCCGCCGCGAGGGGAACACTGAAGCTTTCTTT.

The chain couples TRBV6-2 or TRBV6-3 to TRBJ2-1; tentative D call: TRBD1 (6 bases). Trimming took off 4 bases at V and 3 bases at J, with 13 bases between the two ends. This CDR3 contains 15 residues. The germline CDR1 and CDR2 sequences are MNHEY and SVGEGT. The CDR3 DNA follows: TGTGCCAGCAGTTTAGTCCAGGGGTTCTACAATGAGCAGTTCTTC. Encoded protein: CASSLVQGFYNEQFF.

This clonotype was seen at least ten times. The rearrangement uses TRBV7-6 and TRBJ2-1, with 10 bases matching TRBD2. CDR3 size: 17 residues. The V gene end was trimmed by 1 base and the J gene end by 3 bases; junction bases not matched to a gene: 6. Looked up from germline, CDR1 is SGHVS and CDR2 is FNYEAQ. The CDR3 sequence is CASSLEKAGGGYNEQFF. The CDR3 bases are TGTGCCAGCAGCTTAGAGAAAGCGGGAGGGGGCTACAATGAGCAGTTCTTC.

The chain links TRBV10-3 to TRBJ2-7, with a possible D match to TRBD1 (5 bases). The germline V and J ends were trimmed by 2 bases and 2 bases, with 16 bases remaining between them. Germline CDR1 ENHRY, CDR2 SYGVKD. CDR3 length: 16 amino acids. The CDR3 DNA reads TGTGCCATCAGTGAGGAGGCGGTCAGGGTAACCTACGAGCAGTACTTC. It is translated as CAISEEAVRVTYEQYF.

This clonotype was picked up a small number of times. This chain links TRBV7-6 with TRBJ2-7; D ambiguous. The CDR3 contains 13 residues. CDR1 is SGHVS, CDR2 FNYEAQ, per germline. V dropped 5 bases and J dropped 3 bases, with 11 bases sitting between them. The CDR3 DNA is TGTGCCAGCAGCCCTCCGCAGGACTACGAGCAGTACGTC. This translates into CASSPPQDYEQYV.

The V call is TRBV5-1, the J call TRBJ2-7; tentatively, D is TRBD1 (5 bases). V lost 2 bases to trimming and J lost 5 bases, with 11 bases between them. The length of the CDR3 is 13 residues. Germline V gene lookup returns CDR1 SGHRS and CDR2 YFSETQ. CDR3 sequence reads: CASSFGRENEQYF. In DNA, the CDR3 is TGCGCCAGCAGCTTCGGCAGGGAAAACGAGCAGTACTTC. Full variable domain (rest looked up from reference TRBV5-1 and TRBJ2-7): KAGVTQTPRYLIKTRGQQVTLSCSPISGHRSVSWYQQTPGQGLQFLFEYFSETQRNKGNFPGRFSGRQFSNSRSEMNVSTLELGDSALYLCASSFGRENEQYFGPGTRLTVT.

CDR3: CASSKGQGFDGYTF. In DNA, the CDR3 is TGTGCCAGCAGCAAGGGACAGGGATTCGATGGCTACACCTTC. The V call is TRBV7-9, the J call TRBJ1-2; TRBD1 agrees at 9 bases. The CDR3 is 14 residues long. The V and J ends lost 5 bases and 6 bases, in that order; junction bases with no gene match: 7. Germline CDR1 SEHNR, CDR2 FQNEAQ (reference sequence).

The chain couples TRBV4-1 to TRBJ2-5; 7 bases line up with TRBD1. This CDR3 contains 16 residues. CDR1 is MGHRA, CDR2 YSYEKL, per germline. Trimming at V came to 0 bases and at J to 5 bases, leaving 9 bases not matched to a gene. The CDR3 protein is CASSQEVARGQETQYF. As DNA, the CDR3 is TGCGCCAGCAGCCAAGAGGTTGCAAGGGGGCAGGAGACCCAGTACTTC.

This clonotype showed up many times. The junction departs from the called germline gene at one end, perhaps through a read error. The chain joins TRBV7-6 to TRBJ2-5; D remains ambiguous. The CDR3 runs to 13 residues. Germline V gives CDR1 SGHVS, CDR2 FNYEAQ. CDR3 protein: CASSLENEETQYF. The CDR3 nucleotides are TGTGCTAGCAGCTTAGAAAATGAAGAGACCCAGTACTTC.

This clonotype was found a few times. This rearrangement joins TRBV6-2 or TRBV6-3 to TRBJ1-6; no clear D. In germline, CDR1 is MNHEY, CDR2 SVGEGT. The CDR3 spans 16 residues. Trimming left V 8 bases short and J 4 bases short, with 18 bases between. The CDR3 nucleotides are TGTGCCAGCTCGTCCTTTGAGGCAGAATATAATTCACCCCTCCACTTT. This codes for CASSSFEAEYNSPLHF.

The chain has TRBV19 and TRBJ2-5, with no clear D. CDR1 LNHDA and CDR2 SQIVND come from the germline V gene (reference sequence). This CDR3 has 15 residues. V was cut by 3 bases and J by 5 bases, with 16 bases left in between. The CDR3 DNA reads TGTGCCAGTAGTATGGTGGGCCATGGGCCGGAGACCCAGTACTTC. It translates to CASSMVGHGPETQYF.

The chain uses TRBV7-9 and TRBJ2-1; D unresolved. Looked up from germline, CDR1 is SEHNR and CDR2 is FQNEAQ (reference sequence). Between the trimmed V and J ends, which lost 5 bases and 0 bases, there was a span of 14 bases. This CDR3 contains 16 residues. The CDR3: CASSPHVVNSYNEQFF. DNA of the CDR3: TGTGCCAGCAGCCCTCATGTGGTCAACTCCTACAATGAGCAGTTCTTC.

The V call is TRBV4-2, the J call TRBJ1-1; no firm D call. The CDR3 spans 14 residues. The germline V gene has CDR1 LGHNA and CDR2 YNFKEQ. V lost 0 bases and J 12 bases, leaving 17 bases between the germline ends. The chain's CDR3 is CASSQEVHPTFPFF. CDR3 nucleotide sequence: TGTGCCAGCAGCCAAGAAGTACACCCCACTTTTCCTTTCTTT.

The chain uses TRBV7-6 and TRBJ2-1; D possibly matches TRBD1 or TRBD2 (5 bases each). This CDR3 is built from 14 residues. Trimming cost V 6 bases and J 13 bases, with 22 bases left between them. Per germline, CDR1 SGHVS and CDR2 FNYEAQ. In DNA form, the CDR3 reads TGTGCCAGCAGTTCCGCCGGGACCGACCTAGGACAGTTCTTC. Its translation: CASSSAGTDLGQFF.

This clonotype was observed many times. CDR3: CASSLDGTGGMEQYV. For the CDR3, the DNA is TGTGCCAGCAGCTTGGATGGGACAGGCGGGATGGAGCAGTACGTC. This chain joins TRBV7-8 and TRBJ2-7; TRBD1 matches at 8 bases. V trimming: 3 bases; J trimming: 7 bases; junction bases outside the gene matches: 11. This CDR3 is built from 15 residues. The germline CDR1 and CDR2 sequences are SGHVS and FQNEAQ.